This TCR beta chain comes out of a study of CD4+ T cells in melanoma. Study observations and caveats: CD8+ T cell, macrophage and B cell function reportedly correlated with neoantigen-specific CD4+ T cells.

Sequencing was performed with immunoSEQ multiplex PCR; in TCRdb, only in-frame clones are kept and a portion is missing. The table has 10,000 or so clones, roughly 69% seen once; the top ten hold around 22%. The CDR3 is 13 residues long. Germline values: CDR1 LGHNA, CDR2 YNFKEQ. V dropped 5 bases and J dropped 3 bases, with 11 bases sitting between them. A remark on this clone: What it recognizes is unknown.

This rearrangement joins TRBV4-2 to TRBJ2-7, with D possibly being TRBD1 or TRBD2 (5 bases each). The clonotype was recovered from a human donor with melanoma. The specimen sequenced was cells from a culture (not recorded whether cultured in vitro). CDR3 in amino acids: CASSSRDLYEQYF. CDR3 nucleotide sequence: TGTGCCAGCAGCTCCCGGGACCTCTACGAGCAGTACTTC.